The 28 T cell receptor beta chains given below trace back to one sample, sequenced in a study of Ad26.COV2.S vaccination and SARS-CoV-2 variants. Profiled with immunoSEQ multiplex PCR; TCRdb holds only in-frame clones, not every one. The data show roughly 390,000 clones, 80% to 90% seen once. Treatment indicated: approximately 18 received Ad26.COV2.S at low or high dose, single or two shots; about 5 received placebo; per-sample allocation not given. Material that was analyzed had been drawn on day 63 after the first vaccine or placebo injection. The specimen was peripheral blood, collected in a trial of Ad26.COV2.S vaccine versus placebo. The receptors shown here come from a person between 18 and 65 years old who received the Ad26.COV2.S COVID-19 vaccine or a placebo.

The chain joins TRBV3-1 (or the pseudogene TRBV3-2) to TRBJ2-5; tentatively, D is TRBD2 (5 bases). The CDR3 runs to 16 residues. V lost 0 bases and J 2 bases, leaving 13 bases between the germline ends. CDR1 is LGHDT and CDR2 is YNNKEL in the germline V gene (reference sequence). CDR3 DNA sequence: TGTGCCAGCAGCCAAGATAGGCGGGTCGGTCAAGAGACCCAGTACTTC. Encoded protein: CASSQDRRVGQETQYF.

The V gene is TRBV10-3, the J gene TRBJ2-1; 10 positions agree with TRBD2. The germline V gene has CDR1 ENHRY and CDR2 SYGVKD. V shed 6 bases and J 2 bases; nucleotides not matched to a gene: 7. CDR3 size: 16 residues. The CDR3 bases are TGTGCCATCAGCACACTAGCGGGGTCGGCCTACAATGAGCAGTTCTTC. This translates into CAISTLAGSAYNEQFF.

This clone has a handful of counts. The V call is TRBV18, the J call TRBJ2-7; weak D call: TRBD2 (5 bases). The V end lost 3 bases, the J end lost 6 bases, and 18 bases lay between the germline ends. Germline CDR1 and CDR2: KGHSH and LQKENI. The CDR3 covers 15 residues. As DNA, the CDR3 is TGTGCCAGCTCACCGCGGGTGGTGGAAGAATCCGAGCAGTACTTC. Protein product: CASSPRVVEESEQYF. Looking up the rest from reference TRBV18 and TRBJ2-7 gives the full variable domain: NAGVMQNPRHLVRRRGQEARLRCSPMKGHSHVYWYRQLPEEGLKFMVYLQKENIIDESGMPKERFSAEFPKEGPSILRIQQVVRGDSAAYFCASSPRVVEESEQYFGPGTRLTVT.

The rearrangement joins TRBV5-1 to TRBJ2-7; TRBD1 matches 9 bases. The CDR3 contains 14 residues. Germline V gene lookup returns CDR1 SGHRS and CDR2 YFSETQ. Unmatched junction bases numbered 11, after V lost 7 bases and J lost 6 bases. The CDR3 coding sequence is TGCGCCAGCGGCTCGGGACAGGGTCTAGGCGAGCAGTACTTC. Amino acids: CASGSGQGLGEQYF.

V is TRBV4-1 and J is TRBJ2-2, with 9 bases fitting TRBD2. Unmatched junction bases numbered 5, after V lost 5 bases and J lost 1 base. This CDR3 comprises 16 residues. Looked up from germline, CDR1 is MGHRA and CDR2 is YSYEKL. The CDR3 DNA reads TGCGCCAGCAGCGCCGCGGGGGGGAGGAACACCGGGGAGCTGTTTTTT. It yields the protein CASSAAGGRNTGELFF.

This chain joins TRBV30 and TRBJ1-3; D is possibly TRBD1 (5 bases). The V end was cut by 2 bases, the J end by 0 bases, with 17 bases between. The germline gives CDR1 GTSNPN, CDR2 SVGIG (reference sequence). The CDR3 consists of 17 residues. CDR3 coding DNA: TGTGCCTGGAGTATAGGACATACCATTAGCTCTGGAAACACCATATATTTT. Its translation: CAWSIGHTISSGNTIYF.

This chain joins TRBV4-1 and TRBJ1-2, with D possibly TRBD1 on 5 matching bases. Germline CDR1 MGHRA, CDR2 YSYEKL. V shed 11 bases and J shed 6 bases, with 16 bases lying between them. The length of the CDR3 is 12 residues. CDR3 amino acids: CAVKAGGDGYTF. The CDR3 nucleotides are TGCGCCGTAAAAGCGGGGGGGGATGGCTACACCTTC.

This sequence joins TRBV10-3 and TRBJ1-3; D is ambiguous. Trimming stripped 4 bases from V and 0 bases from J, with 19 bases between. Germline values: CDR1 ENHRY, CDR2 SYGVKD. The CDR3 has 18 residues. The CDR3 region is CAISVGGPNLVSGNTIYF. In DNA, the CDR3 is TGTGCCATCAGTGTAGGAGGCCCCAACTTGGTCTCTGGAAACACCATATATTTT.

The CDR3 nucleotides read TGTGCCAGCAGCAACCCAGGACAGGGGGCGGCAGGGACCCAGTACTTC. Its translation is CASSNPGQGAAGTQYF. The rearrangement uses TRBV7-9 and TRBJ2-5; 11 bases are shared with TRBD1. V shed 5 bases, J shed 7 bases, and the junction held 12 bases outside the gene matches. Germline CDR1 SEHNR, CDR2 FQNEAQ (reference sequence). This CDR3 has 16 residues.

This chain connects TRBV3-1 (or the pseudogene TRBV3-2) to TRBJ1-1, with D possibly TRBD1 on 5 matching bases. V was clipped by 5 bases and J by 10 bases, with 20 bases between them. This CDR3 has 14 amino acids. Germline V lookup: CDR1 LGHDT, CDR2 YNNKEL (reference sequence). CDR3 sequence: CASSERGGMSRAFF. The CDR3 DNA reads as TGTGCCAGCAGCGAAAGGGGCGGGATGTCGAGAGCTTTCTTT.

As concerns this clone: Other DNA sequences in this sample translate to the same CDR3. This chain links TRBV11-2 with TRBJ2-7; D uncertain. Germline V gene lookup returns CDR1 SGHAT and CDR2 FQNNGV. Trimming left V 1 base short and J 1 base short, with 5 bases between. The CDR3 has 13 residues. The CDR3 region has the DNA TGTGCCAGCAGCTTAGGAGGTTCCTACGAGCAGTACTTC. Protein: CASSLGGSYEQYF.

The count of this clone is one. The rearrangement links TRBV11-2 to TRBJ2-5; possible D gene TRBD2, 5 bases. The germline V gene encodes CDR1 SGHAT and CDR2 FQNNGV. The V gene lost 6 bases and the J gene lost 5 bases, with 16 bases spanning the gap. The CDR3 sequence is 14 residues long. The CDR3: CASRDAPGFETQYF. The DNA of the CDR3 is TGTGCCAGCAGGGACGCGCCGGGATTCGAGACCCAGTACTTC.

The chain has TRBV7-9 and TRBJ1-3; 9 bases map to TRBD1. The trim removed 1 base at V and 0 bases at J, leaving 10 bases unmatched. Looked up from germline, CDR1 is SEHNR and CDR2 is FQNEAQ (reference sequence). The CDR3 is 19 residues long. As DNA, the CDR3 is TGTGCCAGCAGCTTAGTTATGGGACAGGGTTTTAGCTCTGGAAACACCATATATTTT. Amino acids: CASSLVMGQGFSSGNTIYF.

In this sample, this clone turned up a few times. The V call is TRBV7-6, the J call TRBJ1-5; 8 positions agree with TRBD1. Germline V gives CDR1 SGHVS, CDR2 FNYEAQ. The V and J ends lost 3 bases and 5 bases, in that order; junction bases with no gene match: 6. The CDR3 is made up of 15 amino acids. The CDR3 spells CASSLTGAADQPQHF. The CDR3 DNA follows: TGTGCCAGCAGCTTGACAGGGGCGGCCGATCAGCCCCAGCATTTT.

J is TRBJ2-2 and V is TRBV2; no clear D gene. The CDR3 runs to 13 residues. Germline-derived CDR1 and CDR2 are SNHLY and FYNNEI. V was shortened by 6 bases and J by 4 bases, with 9 bases between the two germline ends. CDR3 sequence: CASRPTSTGELFF. DNA of the CDR3: TGTGCCAGCAGACCAACATCCACCGGGGAGCTGTTTTTT.

CDR3 DNA: TGTGCCAGCAGCTTGGTGGGAGGGTTCGCTTTCTTT. As protein: CASSLVGGFAFF. The chain recombines TRBV7-2 with TRBJ1-1; D is ambiguous. The CDR3 covers 12 residues. The V end was cut by 3 bases, the J end by 11 bases, with 13 bases between. The germline V gene has CDR1 SGHTA and CDR2 FQGNSA.

The rearrangement uses TRBV6-2 or TRBV6-3 and TRBJ2-7; D is perhaps TRBD2 (6 bases). The CDR3 extends over 16 amino acids. Germline V gene data show CDR1 as MNHEY and CDR2 as SVGEGT. V shed 5 bases and J shed 2 bases, with 19 bases lying between them. CDR3 sequence reads: CASSPRRGATPYEQYF. CDR3 nucleotide sequence: TGTGCCAGCAGTCCAAGGCGCGGGGCGACCCCCTACGAGCAGTACTTC.

This sequence joins TRBV5-4 and TRBJ1-2; no firm D call. CDR1 is SGHNT and CDR2 is YYREEE in the germline V gene (reference sequence). V lost 5 bases to trimming and J lost 8 bases, with 13 bases between them. The length of the CDR3 is 12 residues. CDR3: CASSVDLEGYTF. In DNA form, the CDR3 reads TGTGCCAGCAGTGTGGACCTGGAAGGCTACACCTTC. Using reference TRBV5-4 and TRBJ1-2 for the parts outside the CDR3, the full variable domain is ETGVTQSPTHLIKTRGQQVTLRCSSQSGHNTVSWYQQALGQGPQFIFQYYREEENGRGNFPPRFSGLQFPNYSSELNVNALELDDSALYLCASSVDLEGYTFGSGTRLTVV.

This clone came up once. V is TRBV30 and J is TRBJ2-2; possible D gene TRBD2, 7 bases. The CDR3 is 15 residues long. Trimming cost V 3 bases and J 5 bases, with 16 bases left between them. CDR1 and CDR2 (germline): GTSNPN, SVGIG (reference sequence). The CDR3, as DNA: TGTGCCTGGAGGAGAAGGGGGGGCGGAACCGGGGAGCTGTTTTTT. Translating it yields CAWRRRGGGTGELFF.

The sample holds one count of this clone. The chain recombines TRBV20-1 with TRBJ1-3; no definite D call. The V and J ends lost 2 bases and 4 bases respectively, with 3 bases between them. CDR1 is DFQATT and CDR2 is SNEGSKA in the germline V gene (reference sequence). There are 11 residues in the CDR3. The CDR3 region is CSARQGNTIYF. Written as DNA, the CDR3 is TGCAGTGCTAGACAGGGAAACACCATATATTTT.

This rearrangement joins TRBV7-9 to TRBJ1-4, with D uncertain. CDR3 length: 15 residues. Germline V lookup: CDR1 SEHNR, CDR2 FQNEAQ (reference sequence). Trimming removed 2 bases from V and 3 bases from J, with 10 bases in between. The CDR3 DNA is TGTGCCAGCAGCTTAACTTGGAGCCCTAATGAAAAACTGTTTTTT. Its translation: CASSLTWSPNEKLFF.

This clone was seen a single time. This chain connects TRBV25-1 to TRBJ2-5, with TRBD1 as a possible D gene (5 bases). CDR1 is MGHDK and CDR2 is SYGVNS in the germline V gene. Trimming took off 2 bases at V and 3 bases at J, with 10 bases between the two ends. This CDR3 contains 14 residues. The chain's CDR3 is CASSEPTGKETQYF. CDR3 sequence (DNA): TGTGCCAGCAGTGAACCCACAGGAAAAGAGACCCAGTACTTC.

This sequence joins TRBV7-2 and TRBJ2-1, with D hard to call. With 4 bases removed from V and 6 bases from J, the gap between germline ends came to 13 bases. Germline V gene lookup returns CDR1 SGHTA and CDR2 FQGNSA. This CDR3 region has 14 residues. The CDR3 protein is CASSYYRLSNEQFF. CDR3 nucleotide sequence: TGTGCCAGCAGCTACTACCGACTGTCCAATGAGCAGTTCTTC.

V usage is TRBV5-1 and J usage is TRBJ1-1, with 7 bases that match TRBD1. Germline V gives CDR1 SGHRS, CDR2 YFSETQ. V lost 3 bases to trimming and J lost 8 bases; unmatched junction nucleotides: 7. The CDR3 has 13 residues. The CDR3 DNA follows: TGCGCCAGCAGCTCATCCGGGACAGAAGAAGCTTTCTTT. It specifies CASSSSGTEEAFF. The whole variable domain, filled in from reference TRBV5-1 and TRBJ1-1, reads KAGVTQTPRYLIKTRGQQVTLSCSPISGHRSVSWYQQTPGQGLQFLFEYFSETQRNKGNFPGRFSGRQFSNSRSEMNVSTLELGDSALYLCASSSSGTEEAFFGQGTRLTVV.

The chain employs TRBV27 and TRBJ1-6; TRBD1 agrees at 10 bases. The germline CDR1 and CDR2 sequences are MNHEY and SMNVEV (reference sequence). This CDR3 has 15 residues. Trimming took 4 bases from V and 10 from J; bases not matched to a gene: 7. The CDR3 coding sequence is TGTGCCAGCAGTTCCCGGACAGGGGGTTGGTCACCCCTCCACTTT. Its translation is CASSSRTGGWSPLHF.

This chain uses TRBV4-1 with TRBJ1-2; tentative D call: TRBD1 (5 bases). The CDR3 sequence is 13 residues long. CDR1 and CDR2 from the germline V gene are MGHRA and YSYEKL. The V end lost 5 bases, the J end lost 8 bases, and 15 bases lay between the germline ends. The CDR3: CASSGRRGEGYTF. DNA for the CDR3: TGCGCCAGCAGCGGTCGGCGGGGCGAGGGCTACACCTTC.

The chain recombines TRBV6-4 with TRBJ2-5, with TRBD2 matching 11 bases. Germline V gives CDR1 MRHNA, CDR2 SNTAGT. The CDR3 has 19 amino acids. J gave up 5 bases and V 3 bases, and 17 bases lay outside the gene matches. The CDR3 coding sequence is TGTGCCAGCAGTGATAATGGGCCCCTGACTAGCGGGGAGTGGGAGACCCAGTACTTC. This translates into CASSDNGPLTSGEWETQYF.

This clone came up a few times. The chain uses TRBV4-1 and TRBJ1-5; no clear D. Germline V gene lookup returns CDR1 MGHRA and CDR2 YSYEKL. This CDR3 contains 17 residues. V lost 1 base to trimming and J lost 4 bases, with 17 bases between them. CDR3 loop: CASSQGGRGPANQPQHF. CDR3 in DNA: TGCGCCAGCAGCCAAGGGGGTCGCGGCCCGGCAAATCAGCCCCAGCATTTT.